This is a list of T cell receptor beta chains from one sample in a study of blood T cell repertoires in COVID-19. The repertoire was sequenced with immunoSEQ multiplex PCR; TCRdb's copy has only in-frame clones and lacks some. This sample yields about 270,000 clones, of which around 81% are seen a single time; just under 3% belongs to the top ten. Sequenced sample: peripheral blood. The receptors come from a woman aged 55-69 years with active or convalescent COVID-19. Both conserved end residues are part of each CDR3. The D gene is left open where the match is weak. Clone size is given for some rows only: seen once, a few or many times, or a class if the clone is expanded.

D gene: TRBD1
clone size: .
V gene: TRBV7-6
J gene: TRBJ2-7
CDR3 DNA: TGTGCCAGCAGCTCGGGACAGGGGGGCTACGAGCAGTACTTC
CDR3 protein: CASSSGQGGYEQYF

D gene: TRBD1
clone size: once
V gene: TRBV29-1
J gene: TRBJ1-2
CDR3 DNA: TGCAGCGTTCGCGGACAGGGTCCTGGCTACACCTTC
CDR3 protein: CSVRGQGPGYTF

D gene: .
clone size: .
V gene: TRBV12-5
J gene: TRBJ1-1
CDR3 DNA: TGTGCACAGCCTCCAGCCCTTATGAACACTGAAGCTTTCTTT
CDR3 protein: CAQPPALMNTEAFF

D gene: .
clone size: few
V gene: TRBV3-1/TRBV3-2
J gene: TRBJ1-5
CDR3 DNA: TGTGCCAGCAGCCAGCCGGGCGCGCGGACTAAGCATTTT
CDR3 protein: CASSQPGARTKHF

D gene: .
clone size: .
V gene: TRBV6-4
J gene: TRBJ1-1
CDR3 DNA: TGTGCCAGCAGTGCAGAAGGAACAGCGAACACTGAAGCTTTCTTT
CDR3 protein: CASSAEGTANTEAFF

D gene: TRBD1
clone size: .
V gene: TRBV7-2
J gene: TRBJ2-7
CDR3 DNA: TGTGCCAGCAGCTTAGGTCCCGGGACAGGGATCTACGAGCAGTACTTC
CDR3 protein: CASSLGPGTGIYEQYF

D gene: .
clone size: .
V gene: TRBV18
J gene: TRBJ1-4
CDR3 DNA: TGTGCCAGCTCACGCTATCGAGGAGAAAAACTGTTTTTT
CDR3 protein: CASSRYRGEKLFF

D gene: TRBD2
clone size: .
V gene: TRBV11-2
J gene: TRBJ2-1
CDR3 DNA: TGTGCCAGCAGCCCCCAGCGGGGCCTCACCTACAATGAGCAGTTCTTC
CDR3 protein: CASSPQRGLTYNEQFF

D gene: .
clone size: .
V gene: TRBV19
J gene: TRBJ1-6
CDR3 DNA: TGTGCCAGTAGAAGGGGGAACAGGGTCGAGAATTCACCCCTCCACTTT
CDR3 protein: CASRRGNRVENSPLHF

D gene: TRBD1
clone size: .
V gene: TRBV11-3
J gene: TRBJ2-7
CDR3 DNA: TGTGCCAGCAGCCAACCCGGACAGGGCCACGAGCAGTACTTC
CDR3 protein: CASSQPGQGHEQYF

D gene: .
clone size: once
V gene: TRBV15
J gene: TRBJ1-2
CDR3 DNA: TGTGCCACCAGCAGAGATCTTCCGACAGGAGGCTATGGCTACACCTTC
CDR3 protein: CATSRDLPTGGYGYTF

D gene: .
clone size: .
V gene: TRBV5-4
J gene: TRBJ2-1
CDR3 DNA: TGTGCCAGCAGCTCCTCTCGTTATGGGCCATACAATGAGCAGTTCTTC
CDR3 protein: CASSSSRYGPYNEQFF

D gene: TRBD2
clone size: few
V gene: TRBV5-1
J gene: TRBJ2-1
CDR3 DNA: TGCGCCAGCAGCTTGGAGCGGGGAGATGAGCAGTTCTTC
CDR3 protein: CASSLERGDEQFF

D gene: TRBD1
clone size: .
V gene: TRBV2
J gene: TRBJ2-5
CDR3 DNA: TGTGCCAGCGGGACAGGGGGAGGGCGAGAGACCCAGTACTTC
CDR3 protein: CASGTGGGRETQYF

D gene: TRBD2
clone size: once
V gene: TRBV10-3
J gene: TRBJ2-2
CDR3 DNA: TGTGCCATCAGGTTAGCGGGGCTACACACCGGGGAGCTGTTTTTT
CDR3 protein: CAIRLAGLHTGELFF

D gene: TRBD1
clone size: .
V gene: TRBV5-4
J gene: TRBJ1-1
CDR3 DNA: TGTGCCAGCACCCGACAGGGGGTGGTGAACACTGAAGCTTTCTTT
CDR3 protein: CASTRQGVVNTEAFF

D gene: .
clone size: few
V gene: TRBV7-9
J gene: TRBJ2-7
CDR3 DNA: TGTGCCAGCAGTCGTACTAACGAGCAGTACTTC
CDR3 protein: CASSRTNEQYF

D gene: TRBD2
clone size: .
V gene: TRBV5-6
J gene: TRBJ2-7
CDR3 DNA: TGTGCCAGCAGCGCGGGACTAGCGGGGGGCATCGACGAGCAGTACTTC
CDR3 protein: CASSAGLAGGIDEQYF

D gene: .
clone size: .
V gene: TRBV4-1
J gene: TRBJ1-2
CDR3 DNA: TGCGCCAGCAGCCAAGATTACAGGCTCGGCGGCTACACCTTC
CDR3 protein: CASSQDYRLGGYTF

D gene: TRBD1
clone size: few
V gene: TRBV3-1/TRBV3-2
J gene: TRBJ1-1
CDR3 DNA: TGTGCAACCCTCCAGGGGGCGATTGGTGAAGCTTTCTTT
CDR3 protein: CATLQGAIGEAFF

D gene: TRBD2
clone size: few
V gene: TRBV5-4
J gene: TRBJ2-1
CDR3 DNA: TGTGCCAGCAGCTTGGATATGGGGACTAGCGGGGACGAGCAGTTCTTC
CDR3 protein: CASSLDMGTSGDEQFF

D gene: .
clone size: .
V gene: TRBV4-2
J gene: TRBJ1-2
CDR3 DNA: TGTGCCAGCAGCCTGGCCACGGGGACTGATGGCTACACCTTC
CDR3 protein: CASSLATGTDGYTF

D gene: TRBD2
clone size: .
V gene: TRBV7-3
J gene: TRBJ2-1
CDR3 DNA: TGTGCCAGCAGCTTACTAGCGGGGCGTTCCTACAATGAGCAGTTCTTC
CDR3 protein: CASSLLAGRSYNEQFF

D gene: .
clone size: .
V gene: TRBV5-1
J gene: TRBJ2-7
CDR3 DNA: TGCGCCAGCAGCCCCGGACAGACCCACGAGCAGTACTTC
CDR3 protein: CASSPGQTHEQYF

D gene: TRBD1
clone size: once
V gene: TRBV5-1
J gene: TRBJ1-5
CDR3 DNA: TGCGCCAGCAGCTTGGGGGACAGGGAGGGCAATCAGCCCCAGCATTTT
CDR3 protein: CASSLGDREGNQPQHF

D gene: .
clone size: .
V gene: TRBV10-3
J gene: TRBJ2-3
CDR3 DNA: TGTGCCATCAGTGGGACACCAGATACGCAGTATTTT
CDR3 protein: CAISGTPDTQYF

D gene: TRBD2
clone size: once
V gene: TRBV2
J gene: TRBJ2-1
CDR3 DNA: TGTGCCAGCAGCGGACTAGCGGGAGTCAATGAGCAGTTCTTC
CDR3 protein: CASSGLAGVNEQFF

D gene: .
clone size: .
V gene: TRBV5-4
J gene: TRBJ1-5
CDR3 DNA: TGTGCCAGCAGCTTGCCAGGGAACAATCAGCCCCAGCATTTT
CDR3 protein: CASSLPGNNQPQHF

D gene: .
clone size: .
V gene: TRBV3-1/TRBV3-2
J gene: TRBJ1-4
CDR3 DNA: TGTGCCAGCAGCCTTGCGCGGAAACTGTTTTTT
CDR3 protein: CASSLARKLFF

D gene: TRBD1
clone size: .
V gene: TRBV5-6
J gene: TRBJ2-7
CDR3 DNA: TGTGCCAGCGGAACAGGGGACTCCTACGAGCAGTACTTC
CDR3 protein: CASGTGDSYEQYF

D gene: .
clone size: .
V gene: TRBV6-5
J gene: TRBJ2-7
CDR3 DNA: TGTGCCTCACGATGGCAGGGCGGATACGAGCAGTACTTC
CDR3 protein: CASRWQGGYEQYF

D gene: .
clone size: .
V gene: TRBV15
J gene: TRBJ1-1
CDR3 DNA: TGTGCCACCAGCAGAGATCGTACTCCGACTGAAGCTTTCTTT
CDR3 protein: CATSRDRTPTEAFF

D gene: .
clone size: .
V gene: TRBV20-1
J gene: TRBJ1-1
CDR3 DNA: TGCAGTGCTAGTCAGGGATGGAACACTGAAGCTTTCTTT
CDR3 protein: CSASQGWNTEAFF

D gene: .
clone size: .
V gene: TRBV6-2/TRBV6-3
J gene: TRBJ2-1
CDR3 DNA: TGTGCCAGCAGTTACGAGAGGGGGTCCTACAATGAGCAGTTCTTC
CDR3 protein: CASSYERGSYNEQFF

D gene: .
clone size: .
V gene: TRBV6-6
J gene: TRBJ1-3
CDR3 DNA: TGTGCCAGCAGACAGGGTTGGACTGGAAACACCATATATTTT
CDR3 protein: CASRQGWTGNTIYF

D gene: .
clone size: .
V gene: TRBV4-1
J gene: TRBJ1-2
CDR3 DNA: TGCGCCAGCAGCCAAGTTTTGGACTATGGAGGCTACACCTTC
CDR3 protein: CASSQVLDYGGYTF

D gene: .
clone size: .
V gene: TRBV11-2
J gene: TRBJ2-7
CDR3 DNA: TGTGCCAGCAGCGCTGGCAGGGGCTCCTACGAGCAGTACTTC
CDR3 protein: CASSAGRGSYEQYF

D gene: TRBD1
clone size: .
V gene: TRBV6-5
J gene: TRBJ1-4
CDR3 DNA: TGTGCCAGCAGCCGGGACAGGGTAACTAATGAAAAACTGTTTTTT
CDR3 protein: CASSRDRVTNEKLFF

D gene: .
clone size: .
V gene: TRBV6-1
J gene: TRBJ1-3
CDR3 DNA: TGTGCCAGCAGTGAAGCGGCGCGGGGAGCTGGAAACACCATATATTTT
CDR3 protein: CASSEAARGAGNTIYF

D gene: TRBD2
clone size: .
V gene: TRBV5-1
J gene: TRBJ2-5
CDR3 DNA: TGCGCCAGCGGGCTCGAGGGACTAGTTAAAGAGACCCAGTACTTC
CDR3 protein: CASGLEGLVKETQYF

D gene: .
clone size: .
V gene: TRBV5-1
J gene: TRBJ1-3
CDR3 DNA: TGCGCCAGCAGCTTGGAAGGCACTCCGAGCGCTGGAAACACCATATATTTT
CDR3 protein: CASSLEGTPSAGNTIYF

D gene: .
clone size: .
V gene: TRBV4-3
J gene: TRBJ2-7
CDR3 DNA: TGCGCCAGCAGCCAAGTTGGGGGGGGCCTCTCCCCCTACGAGCAGTACTTC
CDR3 protein: CASSQVGGGLSPYEQYF

D gene: .
clone size: few
V gene: TRBV25-1
J gene: TRBJ1-6
CDR3 DNA: TGTGCCAGCAGCGGACTGAACAATTCACCCCTCCACTTT
CDR3 protein: CASSGLNNSPLHF

D gene: .
clone size: .
V gene: TRBV29-1
J gene: TRBJ2-5
CDR3 DNA: TGCAGCGTTGCGATAGCAGGGCGGGAGACCCAGTACTTC
CDR3 protein: CSVAIAGRETQYF

D gene: .
clone size: .
V gene: TRBV18
J gene: TRBJ1-1
CDR3 DNA: TGTGCCAGCTCTACACAGAACACTGAAGCTTTCTTT
CDR3 protein: CASSTQNTEAFF

D gene: .
clone size: .
V gene: TRBV11-2
J gene: TRBJ1-2
CDR3 DNA: TGTGCCAGCAGCTCCTCTTTGGGCCTCCTCGAGCGGGGCTACACCTTC
CDR3 protein: CASSSSLGLLERGYTF

D gene: TRBD1
clone size: .
V gene: TRBV9
J gene: TRBJ1-2
CDR3 DNA: TGTGCCAGCACCCCACAGGGGAGCGCTAACTATGGCTACACCTTC
CDR3 protein: CASTPQGSANYGYTF

D gene: .
clone size: .
V gene: TRBV2
J gene: TRBJ2-1
CDR3 DNA: TGTGCCAGCAGGCAGGGGGGCCCATACAATGAGCAGTTCTTC
CDR3 protein: CASRQGGPYNEQFF

D gene: .
clone size: .
V gene: TRBV10-2
J gene: TRBJ1-2
CDR3 DNA: TGCGCCAGCAGTGAGGCCCGGGAGGGCTACACCTTC
CDR3 protein: CASSEAREGYTF

D gene: TRBD1
clone size: .
V gene: TRBV11-3
J gene: TRBJ2-1
CDR3 DNA: TGTGCCAGCAGCCCTCAGGGGGCCGCGAATGAGCAGTTCTTC
CDR3 protein: CASSPQGAANEQFF

D gene: .
clone size: .
V gene: TRBV7-9
J gene: TRBJ1-5
CDR3 DNA: TGTGCCAGCAGCTTAGGAGGGATTTCGGGACCCCAGCATTTT
CDR3 protein: CASSLGGISGPQHF